Each of the 10 T cell receptor beta chains below was sequenced from the same sample in a study of blood T cell repertoires in COVID-19. Assay used: immunoSEQ multiplex PCR; TCRdb lists only in-frame clones, some missing. The profile shows about 240,000 clones, around 83% of them singletons. Specimen: peripheral blood. These receptor sequences come from an elderly woman with acute or convalescent COVID-19.

The genes are TRBV10-3 and TRBJ2-2; 8 nucleotides align to TRBD2. V shed 4 bases, J shed 1 base, and the junction held 5 bases outside the gene matches. Germline CDR1 ENHRY, CDR2 SYGVKD. The CDR3 totals 16 residues. The CDR3 protein is CAISVLLAGNTGELFF. CDR3 DNA: TGTGCCATCAGTGTTTTGCTAGCGGGGAACACCGGGGAGCTGTTTTTT.

The chain joins TRBV18 to TRBJ1-5; D remains ambiguous. Germline CDR1 reads KGHSH; CDR2 reads LQKENI. The V and J ends lost 0 bases and 2 bases respectively, with 8 bases between them. The CDR3 has 15 residues. In nucleotides, the CDR3 is TGTGCCAGCTCACCACCTGGGCGGGGCAATCAGCCCCAGCATTTT. Amino acids: CASSPPGRGNQPQHF.

This chain joins TRBV4-1 and TRBJ1-1; tentative D call: TRBD1 (5 bases). V was trimmed by 0 bases and J by 1 base, leaving 12 bases between them. This CDR3 is 16 amino acids long. Germline lookup yields CDR1 MGHRA and CDR2 YSYEKL. CDR3 sequence reads: CASSQEVVRANTEAFF. The DNA for the CDR3 is TGCGCCAGCAGCCAAGAAGTCGTCAGGGCGAACACTGAAGCTTTCTTT.

The chain combines TRBV9 with TRBJ1-1, with 9 bases matching TRBD1. The J segment lost 5 bases and the V segment lost 4 bases, leaving 9 bases of the junction unmatched. This CDR3 is built from 15 residues. CDR1 and CDR2 (germline): SGDLS, YYNGEE. Here the CDR3 DNA reads TGTGCCAGCAGCCCTAATACAGGGGGCAGGACTGAAGCTTTCTTT. Amino acid sequence: CASSPNTGGRTEAFF.

V and J are TRBV5-1 and TRBJ2-5; 7 nucleotides line up with TRBD1. Germline V lookup: CDR1 SGHRS, CDR2 YFSETQ. This CDR3 has 17 amino acids. The V gene end was trimmed by 4 bases and the J gene end by 2 bases; junction bases not matched to a gene: 14. CDR3 nucleotide sequence: TGCGCCAGCAGCATCTACTCCGGGACAGTTTATCAAGAGACCCAGTACTTC. Its translation: CASSIYSGTVYQETQYF.

The chain combines TRBV28 with TRBJ1-2; maybe TRBD1 (5 bases). The germline CDR1 and CDR2 sequences are MDHEN and SYDVKM. The CDR3 spans 15 residues. V shed 2 bases and J shed 3 bases, with 13 bases lying between them. CDR3 in amino acids: CASSLGGKEDYGYTF. For the CDR3, the DNA is TGTGCCAGCAGTTTAGGGGGGAAAGAGGACTATGGCTACACCTTC.

J is TRBJ1-1 and V is TRBV5-5; no firm D call. V shed 4 bases and J shed 2 bases, with 15 bases lying between them. The CDR3 length is 15 residues. Germline CDR1 is SGHKS and CDR2 is YYEKEE (reference sequence). The CDR3 loop is CASSPWGVSNTEAFF. DNA of the CDR3: TGTGCCAGCAGCCCCTGGGGAGTTAGTAACACTGAAGCTTTCTTT.

This chain connects TRBV18 to TRBJ2-3; TRBD2 agrees at 14 bases. Unmatched junction bases numbered 8, after V lost 6 bases and J lost 15 bases. The CDR3 covers 13 residues. CDR1 KGHSH and CDR2 LQKENI come from the germline V gene. The CDR3 DNA reads TGTGCCAGCTCCTCGACTAGCGGGGGGGCCCAATATTTT. Residues: CASSSTSGGAQYF.

The V and J genes are TRBV6-5 and TRBJ1-6; 9 positions agree with TRBD1. Trimming removed 8 bases from V and 4 bases from J; junction bases left unmatched: 6. Germline V gene data show CDR1 as MNHEY and CDR2 as SVGAGI. The CDR3 loop spans 15 amino acids. The CDR3 region has the DNA TGTGCCAGCTCCCTAGGGACAGGGTATAATTCACCCCTCCACTTT. Its protein is CASSLGTGYNSPLHF.

The gene calls are TRBV6-6 and TRBJ2-1; 12 bases fit TRBD2. The CDR3 has 14 amino acids. Germline trimming cut 4 bases from V and 9 bases from J; bases unmatched to any gene: 4. Germline CDR1 MNHNY, CDR2 SVGAGI (reference sequence). The CDR3 reads CASSSRLAGVEQFF. DNA for the CDR3: TGTGCCAGCAGTTCCCGACTAGCGGGGGTTGAGCAGTTCTTC.